Listed below are T cell receptor beta chains from one sample, sequenced in a study of T cell responses to AZD1222 COVID-19 vaccine. Data came from immunoSEQ multiplex PCR; TCRdb stores just in-frame clones and leaves some out. The sample has 100,000 to 150,000 clones; around 89% are singletons. The sample here was peripheral blood, taken on day 0 of MenACWY control vaccination. The receptors here all came from an adult in good health. CDR3s leave out the opening cysteine and the closing phenylalanine or tryptophan. Not every row has a clone size; where given, it reads once, few, many or a size class.

TRBV5-1 - ASRIGEGLNTEAF
TRBV12-5 - ASGLKSGEGGYGYT
TRBV5-5 once ASSLESVLNTEAF
TRBV29-1 - SVGGLGGGGPETQY
TRBV7-8 - ASSLGYRSSYNSPLH
TRBV29-1 - SDNRGGAEAF
TRBV6-5 - ASSYTVGRFDTQY
TRBV18 once ASSPREDTEAF
TRBV5-6 once ASSSGTSGRFNTDTQY
TRBV5-6 - ASSYGAQPYEQY
TRBV19 once ASSIRGTGGTEAF
TRBV10-1 - ASSESLGFGNTIY
TRBV10-2 few ASSVSYEQY
TRBV5-1 - ASRPGLMKSSYNEQF
TRBV3-1/TRBV3-2 - ASSPTGDEQF
TRBV5-4 - ASSFLVYGYT